This TCR beta chain was recorded in a study of identifying expanded T cells in peripheral blood. This clone was observed a single time. Its antigen is unidentified. Only in-frame clones appear in the TCRdb table, and some are missing; sequencing was by immunoSEQ multiplex PCR. The data show about 98,000 clones, about 91% seen once. During the collection period, no donor immune events like infections were recorded. Findings of the study overall: Variance in clone template counts between approximately two-week samples significantly increased with total template count across all healthy donors.

CDR1 is KGHSH and CDR2 is LQKENI in the germline V gene. Germline trimming cut 3 bases from V and 4 bases from J; bases unmatched to any gene: 8. The CDR3 sequence is 16 residues long. This TCR was recovered from a person aged 18-70 years in good health. The chain recombines TRBV18 with TRBJ2-2, with 7 bases matching TRBD1. The sample consisted of blood. DNA for the CDR3: TGTGCCAGCTCACCCTCCTCGGGACAGTTCACCGGGGAGCTGTTTTTT. It yields the protein CASSPSSGQFTGELFF.